Given below is one TCR beta chain in context. Its antigen remains unidentified. The PCR had 60 Vbeta and 13 Jbeta primers. Sequenced by immunoSEQ multiplex PCR; TCRdb stores in-frame clones only, minus some. This sample has hundreds of thousands of clones, with about 80% found just once. This entry belongs to a study of cytomegalovirus exposure and HLA in healthy donors. Study-wide results and caveats: Previous analysis showed most TCR beta V segments were productive about 87% or about 30% of the time. The later analysis indicated that the majority of CMV-associated TCR beta chains appeared HLA-restricted.

The sequence was collected from a woman between 40 and 55 years old in good health and CMV-seronegative. The sequenced sample was PBMCs.

The CDR3 region is CASSVGGNYGYTF. The CDR3 DNA sequence: TGTGCCAGCAGCGTAGGCGGAAACTATGGCTACACCTTC. The chain carries TRBV9 and TRBJ1-2; D ambiguous. V lost 0 bases, J lost 2 bases, and 5 bases lay in between. Germline CDR1 SGDLS, CDR2 YYNGEE. This CDR3 region has 13 residues. The whole variable domain, filled in from reference TRBV9 and TRBJ1-2, reads DSGVTQTPKHLITATGQRVTLRCSPRSGDLSVYWYQQSLDQGLQFLIQYYNGEERAKGNILERFSAQQFPDLHSELNLSSLELGDSALYFCASSVGGNYGYTFGSGTRLTVV.